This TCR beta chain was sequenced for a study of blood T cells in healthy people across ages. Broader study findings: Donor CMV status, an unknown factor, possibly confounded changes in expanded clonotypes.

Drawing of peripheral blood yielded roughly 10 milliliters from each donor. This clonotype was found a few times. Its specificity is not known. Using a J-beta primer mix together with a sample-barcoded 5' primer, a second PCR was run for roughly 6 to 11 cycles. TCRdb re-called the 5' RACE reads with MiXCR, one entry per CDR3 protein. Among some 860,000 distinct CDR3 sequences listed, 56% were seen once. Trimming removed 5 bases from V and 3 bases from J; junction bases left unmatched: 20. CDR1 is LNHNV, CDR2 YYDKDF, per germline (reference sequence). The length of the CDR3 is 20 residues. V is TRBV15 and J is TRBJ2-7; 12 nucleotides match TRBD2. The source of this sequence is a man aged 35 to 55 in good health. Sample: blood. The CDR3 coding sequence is TGTGCCACCAGCCGGGGAGAGGGACTAGCGGGTACCAGGCGGGGCTACGAGCAGTACTTC. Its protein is CATSRGEGLAGTRRGYEQYF. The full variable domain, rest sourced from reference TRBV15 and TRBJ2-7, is DAMVIQNPRYQVTQFGKPVTLSCSQTLNHNVMYWYQQKSSQAPKLLFHYYDKDFNNEADTPDNFQSRRPNTSFCFLDIRSPGLGDTAMYLCATSRGEGLAGTRRGYEQYFGPGTRLTVT.